The 13 T cell receptor beta chains given below trace back to one sample, sequenced in a study of cytomegalovirus exposure and HLA in healthy donors listed by TCRdb under 2017. Library creation used the immunoSEQ multiplex PCR assay. A mixture of 60 forward primers for TCR Vbeta segments and 13 reverse primers for TCR Jbeta segments was used in the multiplex PCR. This immuneACCESS table, as held by TCRdb, lists in-frame sequences with V and J called but not all clones. Of the missing ones, under half trace to an unresolved V gene in checked studies; the others have no known cause. The sample data list roughly 90,000 clones, and 75% to 80% of these were observed just once. The ten largest account for approximately 4.2% of the sample. Input material: PBMCs. The receptors were sampled from a middle-aged woman in good health and CMV-seropositive.

The chain employs TRBV29-1 and TRBJ2-5, with 8 bases that match TRBD1. Germline V gene data show CDR1 as SQVTM and CDR2 as ANQGSEA. The CDR3 consists of 11 residues. V lost 5 bases, J lost 5 bases, and 1 base stayed unmatched. The CDR3 loop reads CSVRTGETQYF. The CDR3 DNA is TGCAGCGTTCGGACAGGGGAGACCCAGTACTTC.

This clone has more than one count but fewer than ten. The genes are TRBV18 and TRBJ1-4; TRBD1 is a possible D gene (5 bases). Germline V CDR1 and CDR2: KGHSH, LQKENI. CDR3 length: 16 residues. V was trimmed by 4 bases and J by 3 bases, leaving 15 bases between them. CDR3 loop: CASSRGGTGSNEKLFF. DNA of the CDR3: TGTGCCAGCTCACGAGGAGGGACGGGGTCTAATGAAAAACTGTTTTTT.

The chain combines TRBV25-1 with TRBJ2-5; D is undetermined. Germline V gene data show CDR1 as MGHDK and CDR2 as SYGVNS. V was clipped by 5 bases and J by 1 base, with 11 bases between them. The CDR3 spans 14 residues. CDR3: CASSRIGSQETQYF. In DNA form, the CDR3 reads TGTGCCAGCAGTCGGATCGGGTCCCAAGAGACCCAGTACTTC.

The rearrangement joins TRBV6-1 to TRBJ2-7; no clear D. CDR1 MNHNS and CDR2 SASEGT come from the germline V gene. Trimming took 6 bases from V and 1 from J, leaving 10 bases between them. This CDR3 has 13 amino acids. CDR3 residues: CASSLQRSYEQYF. The CDR3 bases are TGTGCCAGCAGCTTACAACGATCCTACGAGCAGTACTTC.

This clone has just one count. This chain connects TRBV6-1 to TRBJ2-7, with 8 positions matching TRBD2. CDR3 length: 14 amino acids. J lost 0 bases, V lost 5 bases, and 3 bases had no gene match. The germline gives CDR1 MNHNS, CDR2 SASEGT. Here the CDR3 reads CASSQSGSSYEQYF. The CDR3 DNA follows: TGTGCCAGCAGTCAAAGCGGGAGCTCCTACGAGCAGTACTTC.

Only a few counts were recorded for this clone. This chain links TRBV6-1 with TRBJ1-1; TRBD1 aligns across 7 bases. Germline V lookup: CDR1 MNHNS, CDR2 SASEGT. V shed 4 bases and J 7 bases; nucleotides not matched to a gene: 6. This CDR3 is 13 amino acids long. The CDR3 loop reads CASSARDRIEAFF. The CDR3, as DNA: TGTGCCAGCAGTGCCCGGGACAGAATTGAAGCTTTCTTT.

The chain is built from TRBV25-1 and TRBJ2-2; TRBD1 is a possible D gene (6 bases). Trimming left V 5 bases short and J 5 bases short, with 9 bases between. The CDR3 consists of 13 residues. Germline V gene sequence: CDR1 MGHDK, CDR2 SYGVNS. As DNA, the CDR3 is TGTGCCAGCAGTTTCGGACAGACCGGGGAGCTGTTTTTT. Translated, it gives CASSFGQTGELFF.

V gene TRBV29-1 combines with J gene TRBJ1-2; D ambiguous. CDR3 size: 13 residues. The germline gives CDR1 SQVTM, CDR2 ANQGSEA. V lost 3 bases, J lost 4 bases, and 12 bases lay in between. CDR3 in DNA: TGCAGCGTTGAGCCATCAGAGGCCTATGGCTACACCTTC. Translation: CSVEPSEAYGYTF. Supplemented by reference TRBV29-1 and TRBJ1-2, the full variable domain reads SAVISQKPSRDICQRGTSLTIQCQVDSQVTMMFWYRQQPGQSLTLIATANQGSEATYESGFVIDKFPISRPNLTFSTLTVSNMSPEDSSIYLCSVEPSEAYGYTFGSGTRLTVV.

This chain links TRBV19 with TRBJ1-4; 8 bases match TRBD1. Germline loops: CDR1 LNHDA, CDR2 SQIVND (reference sequence). This CDR3 contains 13 residues. With V trimmed by 4 bases and J by 8 bases, 3 bases remained unmatched. The CDR3 protein is CASSTGGREKLFF. The DNA of the CDR3 is TGTGCCAGTAGTACAGGGGGCCGAGAAAAACTGTTTTTT.

The gene calls are TRBV12-5 and TRBJ2-3; 11 nucleotides agree with TRBD2. The CDR3 has 16 residues. From germline, CDR1 is LGHNT and CDR2 FRNRAP. V lost 1 base to trimming and J lost 4 bases; unmatched junction nucleotides: 4. DNA of the CDR3: TGTGCTAGTGGTTTGGGGGCTAGCGGGAGGTCAGATACGCAGTATTTT. This sequence encodes CASGLGASGRSDTQYF.

The chain employs TRBV6-1 and TRBJ2-7; no clear D. This CDR3 is 14 amino acids long. Germline V gene sequence: CDR1 MNHNS, CDR2 SASEGT. V was trimmed by 3 bases and J by 1 base, leaving 10 bases between them. The CDR3 reads CASSDPGQSYEQYF. The CDR3 nucleotides read TGTGCCAGCAGTGACCCTGGGCAGTCCTACGAGCAGTACTTC.

This chain links TRBV7-2 with TRBJ2-5; 8 nucleotides match TRBD2. The J call may be incorrect, as the DNA end agrees better with TRBJ2-7. Germline V gives CDR1 SGHTA, CDR2 FQGNSA. CDR3 length: 14 amino acids. The CDR3 loop reads CASSSLAGRDEQYF. In DNA, the CDR3 is TGTGCCAGCAGCTCTTTAGCGGGAAGGGACGAGCAGTACTTC.

This clone occurred once. The genes are TRBV6-5 and TRBJ2-2; no reliable D call. Germline CDR1 MNHEY, CDR2 SVGAGI. V was pared by 2 bases and J by 7 bases, with 11 bases between. The CDR3 extends over 14 amino acids. This chain's CDR3 is CASSYLLVGGELFF. The CDR3 bases are TGTGCCAGCAGTTACCTGCTAGTTGGCGGGGAGCTGTTTTTT.